This T cell receptor (beta chain) was sequenced for a study of cytotoxic CD8 clonotypes in ibrutinib-treated CLL. Study-wide background: Productive templates averaged 255,043 per sample, and productive rearrangements 90,000 to 100,000. Overall study results and limits: Baseline clonality, above age-matched healthy donor levels, tracked circulating CD8+ T-cell counts.

CDR1 LNHDA and CDR2 SQIVND come from the germline V gene (reference sequence). V lost 0 bases and J 0 bases, leaving 9 bases between the germline ends. This CDR3 spans 17 amino acids. The data were produced by immunoSEQ multiplex PCR, yet TCRdb's version contains in-frame clones alone and is incomplete. Counted here are 30,000 to 40,000 clones, 70% to 80% occurring once; the ten biggest clones make up roughly 17%. Remarks on this clone: Antigen: not known.

The chain is built from TRBV19 and TRBJ2-6; no clear D. The TCR sequence derives from a human donor with chronic lymphocytic leukemia. This material consisted of PBMCs, taken at disease progression, from a patient treated with ibrutinib. The CDR3, as DNA: TGTGCCAGTAGTATAGATTCAGGCCCCTCTGGGGCCAACGTCCTGACTTTC. Amino acid sequence: CASSIDSGPSGANVLTF.